The sequence of this T cell receptor (beta chain) was determined in a study of a mutant IDH1 vaccine in newly diagnosed glioma. General study findings and limits: The occurrence of vaccine-induced immune responses was seen in over 85% of patients.

TCRdb's table, derived via immunoSEQ multiplex PCR, lists solely in-frame clones and lacks some. The sample yields some 30,000 clones, more than 80% seen once. The CDR3 loop spans 13 amino acids. V shed 3 bases and J shed 4 bases, with 9 bases lying between them. Looked up from germline, CDR1 is LNHDA and CDR2 is SQIVND (reference sequence). This clone was counted only a few times. What it binds is not known. The time point denotes: week 5, during vaccination. Topical imiquimod accompanied each vaccine dose, which consisted of 300 ug of mutant IDH1 20-mer peptide. The material was PBMCs, obtained from a glioma patient whose treatment included an IDH1 peptide vaccine. The chain recombines TRBV19 with TRBJ1-2, with a weak D call TRBD1 (6 bases). The receptor comes from a man aged 18 to 29 with glioma. The CDR3: CASSIDRFYGYTF. CDR3 bases: TGTGCCAGTAGTATCGACAGGTTCTATGGCTACACCTTC. The entire variable domain, with the rest obtained from reference TRBV19 and TRBJ1-2, is as follows: DGGITQSPKYLFRKEGQNVTLSCEQNLNHDAMYWYRQDPGQGLRLIYYSQIVNDFQKGDIAEGYSVSREKKESFPLTVTSAQKNPTAFYLCASSIDRFYGYTFGSGTRLTVV.